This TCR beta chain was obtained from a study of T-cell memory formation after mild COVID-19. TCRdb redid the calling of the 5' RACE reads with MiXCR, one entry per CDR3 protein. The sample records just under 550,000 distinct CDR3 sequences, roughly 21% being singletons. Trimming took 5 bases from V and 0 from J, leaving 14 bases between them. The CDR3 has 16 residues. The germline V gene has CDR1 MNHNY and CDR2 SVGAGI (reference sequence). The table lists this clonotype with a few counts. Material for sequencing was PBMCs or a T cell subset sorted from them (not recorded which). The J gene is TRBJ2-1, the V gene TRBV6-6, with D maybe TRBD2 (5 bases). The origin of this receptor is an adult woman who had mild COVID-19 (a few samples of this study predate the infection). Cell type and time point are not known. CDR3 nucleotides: TGTGCCAGCAGTGAACGCAGCGGAGACTCCTACAATGAGCAGTTCTTC. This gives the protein CASSERSGDSYNEQFF.